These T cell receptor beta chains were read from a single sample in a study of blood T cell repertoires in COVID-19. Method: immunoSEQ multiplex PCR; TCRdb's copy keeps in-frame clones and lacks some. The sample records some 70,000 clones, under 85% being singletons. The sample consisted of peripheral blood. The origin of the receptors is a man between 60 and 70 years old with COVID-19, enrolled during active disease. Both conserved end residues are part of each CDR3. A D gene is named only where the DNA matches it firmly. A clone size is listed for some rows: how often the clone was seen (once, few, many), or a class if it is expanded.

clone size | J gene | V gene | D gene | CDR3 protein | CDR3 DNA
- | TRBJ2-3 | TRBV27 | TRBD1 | CASSLQGMVTQYF | TGTGCCAGCAGTCTACAGGGGATGGTTACGCAGTATTTT
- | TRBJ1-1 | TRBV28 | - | CASSGITNTEAFF | TGTGCCAGCAGTGGTATCACAAACACTGAAGCTTTCTTT
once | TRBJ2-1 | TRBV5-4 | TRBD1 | CASSPWTGGLNEQFF | TGTGCCAGCAGCCCATGGACAGGGGGACTCAATGAGCAGTTCTTC
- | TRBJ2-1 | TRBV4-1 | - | CASSQDWRGEQFF | TGCGCCAGCAGCCAAGACTGGAGAGGTGAGCAGTTCTTC
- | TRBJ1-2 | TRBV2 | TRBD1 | CASRATGGGYGYTF | TGTGCCAGCAGGGCGACAGGGGGCGGGTATGGCTACACCTTC
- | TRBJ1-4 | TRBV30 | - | CAWSTGLNEKLFF | TGTGCCTGGAGTACAGGGTTGAATGAAAAACTGTTTTTT
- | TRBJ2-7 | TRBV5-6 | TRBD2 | CASSFGLAGVKDEQYF | TGTGCCAGCAGCTTCGGACTAGCGGGAGTCAAGGACGAGCAGTACTTC
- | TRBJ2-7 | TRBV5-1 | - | CASSLYSDTGEQYF | TGCGCCAGCAGCTTGTATAGTGACACCGGTGAACAGTACTTC
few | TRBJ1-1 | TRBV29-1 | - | CSGDQGTEAFF | TGCAGCGGGGATCAGGGCACTGAAGCTTTCTTT
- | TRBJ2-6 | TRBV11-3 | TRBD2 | CASTTLAGVSGANVLTF | TGTGCCAGCACCACACTAGCGGGAGTATCTGGGGCCAACGTCCTGACTTTC
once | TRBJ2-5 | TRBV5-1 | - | CASSSGTYEETQYF | TGCGCCAGCAGCTCCGGGACATATGAAGAGACCCAGTACTTC
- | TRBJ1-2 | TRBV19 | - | CASSPRKGEGVGYTF | TGTGCCAGTAGCCCCCGTAAAGGTGAAGGGGTCGGCTACACCTTC
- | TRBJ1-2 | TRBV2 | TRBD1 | CASNLQGESGYTF | TGTGCCAGCAATCTACAGGGGGAGAGTGGCTACACCTTC
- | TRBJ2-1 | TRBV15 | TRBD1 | CATSWRQGYDEQFF | TGTGCCACCAGCTGGCGACAGGGTTATGATGAGCAGTTCTTC
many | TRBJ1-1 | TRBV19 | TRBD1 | CASSGTGRRTEAFF | TGTGCCAGTTCGGGGACAGGGAGGAGGACTGAAGCTTTCTTT
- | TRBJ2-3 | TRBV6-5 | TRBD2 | CASSFLAGGLTDTQYF | TGTGCCAGCAGTTTTTTAGCGGGAGGGTTAACAGATACGCAGTATTTT
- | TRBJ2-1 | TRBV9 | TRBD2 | CASSESGLGDEQFF | TGTGCCAGCAGCGAGTCGGGACTAGGGGATGAGCAGTTCTTC
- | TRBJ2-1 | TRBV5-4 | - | CASSQRGKQDNEQFF | TGTGCCAGCAGCCAACGGGGTAAGCAGGACAATGAGCAGTTCTTC